These 6 T cell receptor beta chains came from one sample sequenced in a study of T cells in women clearing cervical HPV infection. Measured with immunoSEQ multiplex PCR; TCRdb has only the in-frame clones, and not every one. The sample holds fewer than 30,000 clones. Sequencing used blood buffy coat. The receptors derive from a woman between 18 and 70 years old with a cervical HPV16 infection that either progressed to CIN3+ or cleared (not recorded which).

Remarks on this clone: The read terminates 3 residues ahead of where the CDR3 ends, so the germline J gene completes it. The chain couples TRBV7-6 to TRBJ2-7; D might be TRBD2 (6 bases). V was shortened by 0 bases and J by 5 bases, with 14 bases between the two germline ends. The CDR3 consists of 15 residues. Germline V gene sequence: CDR1 SGHVS, CDR2 FNYEAQ. CDR3 sequence: CASSLAGAGSNEQYF. The part of the CDR3 DNA that was read is TGTGCCAGCAGCTTAGCAGGGGCGGGGTCCAACGAG.

As to this clone: With the read ending 3 residues before the CDR3 end, the germline J gene is used to fill in that end. The genes are TRBV5-5 and TRBJ2-7; maybe TRBD2 (7 bases). Germline-derived CDR1 and CDR2 are SGHKS and YYEKEE (reference sequence). Trimming left V 3 bases short and J 0 bases short, with 13 bases between. The CDR3 spans 15 residues. Incomplete CDR3 DNA: TGTGCCAGCAGCTGGGGGGGGGCTAGCTCCTACGAG. Translation: CASSWGGASSYE. The whole CDR3 sequence reads CASSWGGASSYEQYF.

On this clone: The missing CDR3 end, 3 residues past where the read stops, is filled in from the germline J gene. This chain joins TRBV5-1 and TRBJ1-1; 7 bases align to TRBD1. The CDR3 spans 13 residues. V gave up 2 bases and J gave up 6 bases; unmatched junction bases: 4. The germline gives CDR1 SGHRS, CDR2 YFSETQ. Partial CDR3 DNA: TGCGCCAGCAGCTTACAGGGGCCCGCTGAA. Protein product: CASSLQGPAE. The complete CDR3 reads CASSLQGPAEAFF.

Points on this clone: The read falls 3 residues short of the CDR3 end, and the missing part is taken from the germline J gene. The genes are TRBV9 and TRBJ2-3; D is unclear. This CDR3 is built from 17 residues. Germline-derived CDR1 and CDR2 are SGDLS and YYNGEE. V was pared by 0 bases and J by 2 bases, with 16 bases between. CDR3 region: CASSVGFSQTLTDTQYF. The sequenced part of the CDR3 DNA is TGTGCCAGCAGCGTAGGTTTCTCCCAAACTCTCACAGATACG.

Worth noting for this clone: The read falls 3 residues short of the CDR3 end, and the missing part is taken from the germline J gene. J is TRBJ1-6 and V is TRBV12-5, with D perhaps TRBD1 (5 bases). Germline CDR1 is LGHNT and CDR2 is FRNRAP. The CDR3 contains 13 residues. Trimming pared 5 bases from V and 10 bases from J, leaving 12 bases between. CDR3 loop: CASGRGALSPLHF. Incomplete CDR3 DNA: TGTGCTAGTGGTCGCGGGGCGTTATCACCC.

Comments on this clone: Coverage ceases 3 residues before the CDR3 finishes, and the germline J gene fills in the end. The V and J genes are TRBV7-3 and TRBJ1-5, with D perhaps matching TRBD1 (5 bases). The CDR3 length is 15 residues. CDR1 and CDR2 (germline): SGHTA, FQGTGA. The sequenced CDR3 bases are TGTGCCAGCAGCTTATTCGGGGGAAGGTCCGATCCC. This codes for CASSLFGGRSDP. The whole CDR3 sequence is CASSLFGGRSDPQHF.